This T cell receptor beta chain was recovered during a study of blood T cell repertoires in COVID-19. Study information: Italy, Spain and the United States were the sources of the convalescent and acute COVID-19 samples. Sources were T cells, B-cell-depleted T cells, or PBMCs; the material itself was cDNA or gDNA.

This CDR3 has 14 amino acids. The junction had 3 bases not matched to a gene; V was cut back by 5 bases and J by 4 bases. In germline, CDR1 is MNHNY, CDR2 SVGAGI (reference sequence). Per the study methods: Researchers report that nucleated cell counts were estimated from reference gene primer amplification. Clones were read by immunoSEQ multiplex PCR, and TCRdb kept only the in-frame ones, dropping some. That table is the source of V, J and clone size, and D and trimming were worked out from the DNA. The data contain about 190,000 clones, approximately 91% of them seen just once; the ten biggest clones take up 1.1%.

The sample consisted of peripheral blood. V usage is TRBV6-6 and J usage is TRBJ2-3; TRBD2 matches at 10 bases. The clonotype comes from a man in his thirties or forties with acute or convalescent COVID-19. CDR3 sequence reads: CASSGTSEADTQYF. For the CDR3, the DNA is TGTGCCAGCAGTGGGACTAGCGAAGCAGATACGCAGTATTTT.